The source of this T cell receptor beta chain is a study of a mutant IDH1 vaccine in newly diagnosed glioma (dated by TCRdb to 2020 to 2022). In terms of the full investigation: Patients were given eight vaccinations, in weeks 1, 3, 5, 7, 11, 15, 19 and 23, which matched visits V03 through V10. The approximately 32 treated patients were roughly 62% male and roughly 38% female, with a mean age of 40.4 years. Before enrollment, patients had received standard therapy of radiotherapy alone, temozolomide alone, or radiochemotherapy with temozolomide; most received the combination. Vaccination was initiated 4-6 weeks after radiotherapy alone, or concurrently with temozolomide cycles in the chemotherapy-containing groups. Peripheral blood samples were drawn at six visits, namely V03 (baseline), V05, V07, V10, V12 and V13. Longitudinal TCRB deep sequencing was done for some 25 treated patients, wherever samples were available for exploratory analyses. Results the study describes overall, beyond this receptor: Pseudoprogression seemed to be unrelated to changes in the top peripheral T cell clonotypes found by TCRB sequencing. Across multiple MHC alleles, vaccine-induced immune responses were seen in approximately 93% of patients. Selection of PBMC samples for TCRB deep sequencing was based on availability. It was noted by the authors that analyses of patient blood samples could not be reproduced owing to sample limitations.

CDR1 and CDR2 are drawn from the germline V gene: MNHNS, SASEGT. The cysteine opens and the phenylalanine closes a CDR3 of 15 amino acids. Just the 45-base CDR3 DNA is kept, in frame starting at base 1. V loses 5 bases of germline sequence and J loses 3 bases, and the interval between the two ends is 16 bases. Libraries came from the immunoSEQ multiplex PCR assay. Rearranged TCR beta chain sequences were amplified using the hsTCRB Kit according to the manufacturer's protocol. Sequencing of TCRB libraries was carried out on an Illumina MiSeq. The study's processing was this. The proprietary platform of the kit vendor was used for demultiplexing, trimming and gene mapping. TCRdb took this table from immuneACCESS and kept in-frame rearrangements with V and J called. Such tables lack part of the clones; where checked against another copy, unresolved V genes explain under half of the gap, and the rest is unexplained. The DNA gave D and trimming, while V, J and clone size come from that table. Within this sample are 75,000 to 80,000 clones, with approximately 85% of them counted one time only. The ten largest clones capture over 0.6% of the sample.

Interpreted using the paper, the time point label stands for: week 23, last vaccination. Each vaccine dose, consisting of 300 ug of a 20-mer mutant IDH1 peptide in Montanide, was administered subcutaneously with topical imiquimod. All donors had newly diagnosed IDH1-mutant astrocytomas of WHO grade 3 or 4 that showed loss of nuclear ATRX. The samples were drawn from NOA16, a multicentre, single-arm, open-label phase I trial in Germany that tested a mutant IDH1 peptide vaccine in humans for the first time. Genomic DNA for TCRB sequencing was extracted from EDTA blood using the DNeasy Blood and Tissue Kit. Regarding this clone: Its antigen remains undetermined. Base qualities are not at hand, and no much larger clone is one base apart.

The TCR originated in a woman aged 50 to 60 with glioma. The rearrangement combines TRBV6-1 with TRBJ2-5; no D gene can be assigned with confidence. The sequences come from PBMCs, collected from a glioma patient whose treatment included an IDH1 peptide vaccine. The CDR3: CASSWRRAIKETQYF. The nucleotide sequence reads as follows: TGTGCCAGCAGTTGGCGACGGGCCATTAAAGAGACCCAGTACTTC.